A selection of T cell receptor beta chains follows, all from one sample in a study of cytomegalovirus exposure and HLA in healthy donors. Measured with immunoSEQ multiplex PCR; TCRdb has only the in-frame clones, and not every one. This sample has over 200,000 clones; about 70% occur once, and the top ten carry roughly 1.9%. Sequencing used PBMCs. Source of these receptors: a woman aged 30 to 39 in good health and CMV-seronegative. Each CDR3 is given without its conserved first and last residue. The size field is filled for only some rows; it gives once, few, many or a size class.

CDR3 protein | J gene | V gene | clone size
AFLTSRNEQF | TRBJ2-1 | TRBV5-4 | few
ASSSPTSGDTDTQY | TRBJ2-3 | TRBV7-3 | .
AWSVGARTDTQY | TRBJ2-3 | TRBV30 | .
ASSERLADQPQH | TRBJ1-5 | TRBV2 | .
AWRVRGRDNSPLH | TRBJ1-6 | TRBV30 | .
SAVAGGTGELF | TRBJ2-2 | TRBV29-1 | few
ASSQNTGEAHEQY | TRBJ2-7 | TRBV4-2 | .
ASIGHGNTEAF | TRBJ1-1 | TRBV5-1 | .
ASSPDSGELF | TRBJ2-2 | TRBV5-4 | few
ASSLRTGGLGNNEQF | TRBJ2-1 | TRBV11-3 | .
SSSFGGDGYT | TRBJ1-2 | TRBV7-9 | .
ASSGQGNTEAF | TRBJ1-1 | TRBV5-6 | few
ASSTGRTRYNEQF | TRBJ2-1 | TRBV9 | .
ASGDSANYGYT | TRBJ1-2 | TRBV10-2 | .
ASSLAGAEETQY | TRBJ2-5 | TRBV6-5 | .
ASSEEGETQY | TRBJ2-5 | TRBV9 | .
ASSVVSSGRDGELF | TRBJ2-2 | TRBV9 | .
ASREDSSFEAF | TRBJ1-1 | TRBV2 | .
ASTNPPRGQETQY | TRBJ2-5 | TRBV21-1 | .
ASEKGDTDYGYT | TRBJ1-2 | TRBV7-9 | .
ASTDPSGQGVMTNYGYT | TRBJ1-2 | TRBV6-1 | .
ASSNQGTNYGYT | TRBJ1-2 | TRBV9 | .
ASSSPPGLTEQF | TRBJ2-1 | TRBV5-1 | .
ASSPDRGMNTEAF | TRBJ1-1 | TRBV18 | .